This T cell receptor beta chain is from a study of T cell responses to AZD1222 COVID-19 vaccine. Study observations and caveats: The breadth and depth of Spike-specific TCRs increased once two AZD1222 doses had been given. Donor demographics were predominantly white British with a female majority; clonal diversity may be underestimated. Nearly half of spike-specific TCRs reportedly target unmutated variant regions. Across spike, vaccine-associated CD4 TCRs were found, dominant at 160-218 and 743-854.

Regarding this clone: Its antigen is unidentified. One end of the junction fails to match germline, which may point to a read error.

The protocol was immunoSEQ multiplex PCR, while the TCRdb copy is restricted to in-frame clones and leaves out a portion. Of around 94,000 clones in the sample, approximately 90% are singletons; the top ten hold 4.5% to 6%. CDR1 SGHTA and CDR2 FQGTGA come from the germline V gene. The CDR3 is made up of 12 amino acids. The material sequenced was peripheral blood, taken on day 0 of AZD1222 vaccination. V is TRBV7-3 and J is TRBJ2-7, with 7 bases matching TRBD1. The clonotype comes from an adult in good health. The CDR3 protein is CASSPPRDSLSF. CDR3 sequence (DNA): TGTGCCAGCAGCCCCCCCCGGGACAGTCTTTCCTTC.